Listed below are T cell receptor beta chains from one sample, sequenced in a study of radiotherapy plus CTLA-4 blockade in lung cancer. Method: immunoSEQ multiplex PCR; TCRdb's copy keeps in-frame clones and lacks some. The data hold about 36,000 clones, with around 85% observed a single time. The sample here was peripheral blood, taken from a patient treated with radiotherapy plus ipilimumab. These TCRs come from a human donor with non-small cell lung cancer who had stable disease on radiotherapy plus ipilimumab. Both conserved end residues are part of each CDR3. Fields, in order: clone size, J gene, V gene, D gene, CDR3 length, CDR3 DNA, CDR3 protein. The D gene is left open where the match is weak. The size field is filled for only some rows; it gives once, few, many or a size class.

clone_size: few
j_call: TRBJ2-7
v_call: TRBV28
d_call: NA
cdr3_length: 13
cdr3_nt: TGTGCCAGCAGCACGACTAGTCCAAACGAGCAGTACTTC
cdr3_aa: CASSTTSPNEQYF

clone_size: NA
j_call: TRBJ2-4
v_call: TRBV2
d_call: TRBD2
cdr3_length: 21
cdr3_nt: TGTGCCAGCAGTGCTCTTCCTCGTCCGTTAGCGGGAGGGGCCCGACGTTACATTCAGTACTTC
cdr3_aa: CASSALPRPLAGGARRYIQYF

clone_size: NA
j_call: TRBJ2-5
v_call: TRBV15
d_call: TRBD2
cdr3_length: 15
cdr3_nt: TGTGCCACCAGCAGAGGACTAGCGGGGCAAGAGACCCAGTACTTC
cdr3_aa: CATSRGLAGQETQYF

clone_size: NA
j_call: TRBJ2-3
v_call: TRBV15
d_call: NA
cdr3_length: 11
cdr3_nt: TGTGCCACTACCACGGGAGATACGCAGTATTTT
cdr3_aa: CATTTGDTQYF

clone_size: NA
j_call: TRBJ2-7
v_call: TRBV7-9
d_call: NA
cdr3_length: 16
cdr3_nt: TGTGCCAGCAGCAGGGGGTTTGGGGGAGCCTGGTACGAGCAGTACTTC
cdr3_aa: CASSRGFGGAWYEQYF

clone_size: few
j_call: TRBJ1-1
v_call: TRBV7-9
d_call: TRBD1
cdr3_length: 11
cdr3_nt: TGTGCCTTTGGGACAGACGCTGAAGCTTTCTTT
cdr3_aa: CAFGTDAEAFF

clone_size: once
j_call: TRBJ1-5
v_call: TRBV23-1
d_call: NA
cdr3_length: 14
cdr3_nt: TGCGCCAGCAGTCCCAGGTGGAGCAATCAGCCCCAGCATTTT
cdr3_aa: CASSPRWSNQPQHF

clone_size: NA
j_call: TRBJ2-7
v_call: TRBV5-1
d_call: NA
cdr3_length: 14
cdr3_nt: TGCGCCAGCAGCTTGGAAAACAGAGCCTACGAGCAGTACTTC
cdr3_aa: CASSLENRAYEQYF

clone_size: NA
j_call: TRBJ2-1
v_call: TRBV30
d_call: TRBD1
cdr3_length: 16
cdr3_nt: TGTGCCTGGAGCACTAAACGGGGACAGGGCTACAATGAGCAGTTCTTC
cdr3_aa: CAWSTKRGQGYNEQFF

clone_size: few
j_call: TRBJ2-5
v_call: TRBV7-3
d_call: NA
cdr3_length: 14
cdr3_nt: TGTGCCAGCAGCTTAGGCGGAGTCCAAGAGACCCAGTACTTC
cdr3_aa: CASSLGGVQETQYF

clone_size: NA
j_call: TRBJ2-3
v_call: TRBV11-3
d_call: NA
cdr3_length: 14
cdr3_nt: TGTGCCAGCAGCCCCGGTCTCTCCCCAGATACGCAGTATTTT
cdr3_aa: CASSPGLSPDTQYF

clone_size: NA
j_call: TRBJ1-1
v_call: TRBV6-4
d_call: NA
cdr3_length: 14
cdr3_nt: TGTGCCAGCAGTGAGTCAGGGCTGAACACTGAAGCTTTCTTT
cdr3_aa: CASSESGLNTEAFF

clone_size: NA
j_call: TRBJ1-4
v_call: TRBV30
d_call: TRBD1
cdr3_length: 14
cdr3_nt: TGTGCCTGGAGTTCAGGGGGCGCTGGGGAAAAACTGTTTTTT
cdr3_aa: CAWSSGGAGEKLFF

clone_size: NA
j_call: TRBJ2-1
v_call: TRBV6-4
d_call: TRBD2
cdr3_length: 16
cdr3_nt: TGTGCCAGCAGTTTATCCGGGACTAGCGACTACAATGAGCAGTTCTTC
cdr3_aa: CASSLSGTSDYNEQFF

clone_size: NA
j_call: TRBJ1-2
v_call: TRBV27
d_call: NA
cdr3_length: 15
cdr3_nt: TGTGCCAGCAGCCTCGACAGGCGGTCTAACTATGGCTACACCTTC
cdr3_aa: CASSLDRRSNYGYTF

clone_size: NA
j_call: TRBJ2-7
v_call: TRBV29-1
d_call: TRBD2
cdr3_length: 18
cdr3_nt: TGCAGCGTTTCCGCTCCAACCGGGACTAGCGGCAGCTCCTACGAGCAGTACTTC
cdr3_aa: CSVSAPTGTSGSSYEQYF

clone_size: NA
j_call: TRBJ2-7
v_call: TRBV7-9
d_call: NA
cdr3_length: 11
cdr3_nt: TGTGCCAGCAGCCGGTCTTACGAGCAGTACTTC
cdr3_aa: CASSRSYEQYF

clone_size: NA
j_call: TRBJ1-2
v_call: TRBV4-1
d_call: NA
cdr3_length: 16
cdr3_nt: TGCGCCAGCAGCCAAGATCAAGAGACAGGATTGTATGGCTACACCTTC
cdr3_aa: CASSQDQETGLYGYTF

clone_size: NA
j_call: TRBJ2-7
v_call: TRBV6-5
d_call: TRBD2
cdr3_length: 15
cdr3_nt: TGTGCCAGCAGTCGGACTAGCGGGAGGACTCCCGAGCAGTACTTC
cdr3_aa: CASSRTSGRTPEQYF

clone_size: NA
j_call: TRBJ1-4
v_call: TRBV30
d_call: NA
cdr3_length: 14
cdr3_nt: TGTGCCTGGAATTTGTTTAGCCAGAATGAAAAACTGTTTTTT
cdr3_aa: CAWNLFSQNEKLFF

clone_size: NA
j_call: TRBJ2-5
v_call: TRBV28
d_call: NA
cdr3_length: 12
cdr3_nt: TGTGCCAGCAGGGGGGGGGCGGGGACCCAGTACTTC
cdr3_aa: CASRGGAGTQYF

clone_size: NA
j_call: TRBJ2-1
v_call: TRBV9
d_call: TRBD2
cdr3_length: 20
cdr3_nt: TGTGCCAGCAGCGTAGTGATGTCGGTTGAAGCGGGGAGCTCCTACAATGAGCAGTTCTTC
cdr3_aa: CASSVVMSVEAGSSYNEQFF

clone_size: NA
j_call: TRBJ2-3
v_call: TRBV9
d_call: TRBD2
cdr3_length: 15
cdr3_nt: TGTGCCAGCAGCGTGGGGACTAGTAGGGCTGATACGCAGTATTTT
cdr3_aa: CASSVGTSRADTQYF

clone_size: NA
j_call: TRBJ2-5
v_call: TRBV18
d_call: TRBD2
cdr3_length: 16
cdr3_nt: TGTGCCAGCTCGCCCGGACTAGCGGCGCTTCAAGAGACCCAGTACTTC
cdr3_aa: CASSPGLAALQETQYF

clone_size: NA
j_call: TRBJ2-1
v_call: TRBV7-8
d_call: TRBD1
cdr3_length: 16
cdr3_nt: TGTGCCAGCAGCCTAGGTCGGGACAGAGGTGGCAATGAGCAGTTCTTC
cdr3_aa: CASSLGRDRGGNEQFF

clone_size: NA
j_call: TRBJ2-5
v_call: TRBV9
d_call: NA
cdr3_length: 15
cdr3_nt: TGTGCCAGCAGCCCGGGAAGGGGGAACCAAGAGACCCAGTACTTC
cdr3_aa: CASSPGRGNQETQYF

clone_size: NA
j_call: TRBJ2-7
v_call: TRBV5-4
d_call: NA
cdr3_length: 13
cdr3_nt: TGTGCCAGCAGCTTCCGGGCCAGCGGAGAGCAGTACTTC
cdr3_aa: CASSFRASGEQYF